This TCR beta chain was profiled in a study of OX40 agonist ivuxolimab in advanced cancers. Study-wide background: Partial responses were seen in three patients, one with hepatocellular carcinoma and two with cutaneous melanoma.

This CDR3 is 14 amino acids long. Trimming removed 1 base at V and 0 bases at J, with 7 bases between. Germline V gives CDR1 GTSNPN, CDR2 SVGIG (reference sequence). Notes on this clone: The antigen is unknown.

Overall study results and limits: Clonal expansion was seen in CD4+ and CD8+ blood T cells by week 6 at 0.1 to 3.0 mg/kg.

Only in-frame clones appear in the TCRdb table, and some are missing; sequencing was by immunoSEQ multiplex PCR. In the table there are around 77,000 clones, over 85% of which are singletons. V gene TRBV30 combines with J gene TRBJ1-5; D not resolved. Specimen: CD4+ or CD8+ T cells sorted from blood, collected in a trial of the OX40 agonist ivuxolimab. This receptor was obtained from an adult with an advanced solid tumor such as melanoma, head and neck, liver or kidney cancer. The CDR3 sequence: CAWSEEYSNQPQHF. In nucleotides, the CDR3 is TGTGCCTGGAGTGAGGAATATAGCAATCAGCCCCAGCATTTT.